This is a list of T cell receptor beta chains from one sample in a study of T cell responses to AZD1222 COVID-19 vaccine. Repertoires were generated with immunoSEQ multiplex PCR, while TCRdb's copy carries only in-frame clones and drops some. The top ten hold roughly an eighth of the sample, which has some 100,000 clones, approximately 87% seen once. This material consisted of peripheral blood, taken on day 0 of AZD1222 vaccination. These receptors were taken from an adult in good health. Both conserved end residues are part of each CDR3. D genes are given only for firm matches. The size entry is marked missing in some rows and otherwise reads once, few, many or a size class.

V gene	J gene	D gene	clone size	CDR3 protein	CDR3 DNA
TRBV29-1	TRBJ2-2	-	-	CSVGPNTGELFF	TGCAGCGTGGGCCCGAACACCGGGGAGCTGTTTTTT
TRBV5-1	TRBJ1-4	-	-	CASSLVGGNEKLFF	TGCGCCAGCAGCTTAGTCGGGGGTAATGAAAAACTGTTTTTT
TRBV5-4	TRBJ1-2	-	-	CASSLVQGFGYGYTF	TGTGCCAGCAGCTTGGTTCAGGGATTCGGCTATGGCTACACCTTC
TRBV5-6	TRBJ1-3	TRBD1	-	CASSKRGPTGNTIYF	TGTGCCAGCAGCAAAAGGGGGCCAACTGGAAACACCATATATTTT
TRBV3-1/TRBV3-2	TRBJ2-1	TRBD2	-	CASSQAGLAGEQFF	TGTGCCAGCAGCCAAGCGGGACTAGCGGGAGAGCAGTTCTTC
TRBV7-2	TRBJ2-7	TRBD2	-	CASSLIAGTSRYEQYF	TGTGCCAGCAGCTTAATTGCTGGGACTAGCAGATACGAGCAGTACTTC
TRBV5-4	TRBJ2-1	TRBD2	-	CASSLTSGKSHEQFF	TGTGCCAGCAGCTTGACTAGCGGTAAGAGTCATGAGCAGTTCTTC
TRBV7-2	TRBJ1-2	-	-	CASSLGSSYGYTF	TGTGCCAGCAGCTTAGGGTCCAGCTATGGCTACACCTTC
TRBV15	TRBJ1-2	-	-	CATSSTGGYGYTF	TGTGCCACCAGCAGCACCGGTGGCTATGGCTACACCTTC
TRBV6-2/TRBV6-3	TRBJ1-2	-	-	CASSYPVGVYGYTF	TGTGCCAGCAGTTACCCAGTGGGAGTCTATGGCTACACCTTC
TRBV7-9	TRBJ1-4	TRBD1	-	CASSVLRGTAEGEKLFF	TGTGCCAGCAGCGTGCTGCGCGGGACAGCTGAGGGAGAAAAACTGTTTTTT
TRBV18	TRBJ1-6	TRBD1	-	CASSRDSNNSPLHF	TGTGCCAGCTCGCGGGACAGCAATAATTCACCCCTCCACTTT
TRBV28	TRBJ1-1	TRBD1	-	CATHDITGEWDTEAFF	TGTGCCACTCATGATATTACAGGGGAATGGGACACTGAAGCTTTCTTT
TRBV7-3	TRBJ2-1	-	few	CASSSSTGGQFF	TGTGCCAGCAGCTCCTCAACCGGAGGGCAGTTCTTC
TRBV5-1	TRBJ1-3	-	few	CASSLANGGSGNTIYF	TGCGCCAGCAGCTTGGCTAACGGGGGTAGTGGAAACACCATATATTTT
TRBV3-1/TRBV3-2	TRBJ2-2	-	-	CASSPRGGGVLSIRELFF	TGTGCCAGCAGCCCCCGGGGCGGCGGAGTCTTGTCTATCAGGGAGCTGTTTTTT
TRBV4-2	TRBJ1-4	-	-	CASSQDVRGSEKLFF	TGTGCCAGCAGCCAAGATGTAAGGGGCAGCGAAAAACTGTTTTTT
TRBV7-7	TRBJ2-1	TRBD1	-	CASSLGQGTYNEQFF	TGTGCTAGCAGCCTGGGACAGGGAACCTACAATGAGCAGTTCTTC
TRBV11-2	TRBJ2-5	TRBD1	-	CASSFPSPGQYQETQYF	TGTGCCAGCAGCTTCCCAAGCCCGGGACAGTACCAAGAGACCCAGTACTTC
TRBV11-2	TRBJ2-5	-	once	CACPGLAEPRDTQYF	TGTGCCTGCCCGGGGCTAGCCGAACCAAGAGATACCCAGTACTTC
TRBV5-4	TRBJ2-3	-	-	CASSLGRGGTDTQYF	TGTGCCAGCAGCTTGGGCAGGGGGGGCACAGATACGCAGTATTTT
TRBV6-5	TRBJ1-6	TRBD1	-	CAGRWGQGNSPLHF	TGTGCCGGGCGGTGGGGACAGGGAAATTCACCCCTCCACTTT
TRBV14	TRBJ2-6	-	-	CASSPRTRAPGANVLTF	TGTGCCAGCAGCCCCCGGACGAGGGCCCCTGGGGCCAACGTCCTGACTTTC
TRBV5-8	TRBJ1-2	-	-	CASSHVKGGYTF	TGTGCCAGCAGCCACGTGAAGGGTGGCTACACCTTC
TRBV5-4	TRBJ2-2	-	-	CASSQTYGNGELFF	TGTGCCAGCAGCCAAACGTACGGGAACGGGGAGCTGTTTTTT
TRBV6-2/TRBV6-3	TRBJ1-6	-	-	CASSFRATEISPLHF	TGTGCCAGCAGTTTCCGGGCCACAGAGATATCACCCCTCCACTTT
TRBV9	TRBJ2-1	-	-	CASSADLRGASNEQFF	TGTGCCAGCAGCGCGGATCTGCGGGGAGCCTCCAATGAGCAGTTCTTC
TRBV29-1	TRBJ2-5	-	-	CSVRDTSLETQYF	TGCAGCGTACGGGACACGTCCTTAGAGACCCAGTACTTC
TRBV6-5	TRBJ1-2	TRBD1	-	CASRDRGNYGYTF	TGTGCCAGCAGGGACAGGGGGAACTATGGCTACACCTTC
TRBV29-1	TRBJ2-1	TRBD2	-	CSVPGAASGRVNNEQFF	TGCAGCGTTCCAGGTGCGGCTAGCGGGAGAGTTAACAATGAGCAGTTCTTC
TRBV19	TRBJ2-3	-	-	CASSLRADTQYF	TGTGCCAGTAGTCTGAGAGCAGATACGCAGTATTTT
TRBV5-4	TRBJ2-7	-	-	CASSSYEQYF	TGTGCCAGCAGCTCCTACGAGCAGTACTTC
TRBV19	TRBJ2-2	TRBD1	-	CASSGQGPGELFF	TGTGCCAGCTCGGGACAGGGCCCCGGGGAGCTGTTTTTT
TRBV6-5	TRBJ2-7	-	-	CASSLTLSHEQYF	TGTGCCAGCAGTTTAACCCTATCCCACGAGCAGTACTTC
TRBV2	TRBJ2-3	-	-	CASSEEGRAHPQYF	TGTGCCAGCAGTGAAGAGGGCCGGGCCCATCCGCAGTATTTT
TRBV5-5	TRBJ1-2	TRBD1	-	CASSNRDSYGYTF	TGTGCCAGCAGCAACCGGGACAGCTATGGCTACACCTTC
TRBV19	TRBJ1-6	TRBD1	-	CASRTGTGNNSPLHF	TGTGCCAGTAGGACGGGGACAGGGAATAATTCACCCCTCCACTTT
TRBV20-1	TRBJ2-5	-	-	CSARVEGDQYF	TGCAGTGCTAGAGTAGAGGGCGACCAGTACTTC
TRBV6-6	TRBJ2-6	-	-	CASSRQGRILSGANVLTF	TGTGCCAGCAGTCGTCAGGGTCGGATCCTCTCTGGGGCCAACGTCCTGACTTTC
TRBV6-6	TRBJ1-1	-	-	CASSRVGRDTEAFF	TGTGCCAGCAGCCGCGTCGGGCGGGACACTGAAGCTTTCTTT
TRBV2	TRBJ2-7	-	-	CASSEVLSDEQYF	TGTGCCAGCAGTGAAGTTTTGAGCGACGAGCAGTACTTC
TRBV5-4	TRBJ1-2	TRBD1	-	CASSVVWDRAPTGYTF	TGTGCCAGCAGCGTGGTATGGGACAGGGCGCCGACTGGCTACACCTTC